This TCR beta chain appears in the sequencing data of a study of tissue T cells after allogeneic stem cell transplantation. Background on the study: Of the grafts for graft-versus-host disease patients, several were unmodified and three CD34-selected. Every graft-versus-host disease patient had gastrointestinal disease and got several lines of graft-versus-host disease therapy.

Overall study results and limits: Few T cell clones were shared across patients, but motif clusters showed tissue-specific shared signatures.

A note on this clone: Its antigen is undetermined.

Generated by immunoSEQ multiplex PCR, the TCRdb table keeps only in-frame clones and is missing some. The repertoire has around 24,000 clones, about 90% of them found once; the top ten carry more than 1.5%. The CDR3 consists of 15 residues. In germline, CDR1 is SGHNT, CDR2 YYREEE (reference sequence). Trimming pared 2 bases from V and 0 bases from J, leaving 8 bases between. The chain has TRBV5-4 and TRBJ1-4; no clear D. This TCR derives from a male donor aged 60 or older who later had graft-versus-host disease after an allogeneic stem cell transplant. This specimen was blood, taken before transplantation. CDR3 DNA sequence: TGTGCCAGCAGCTTTATAGGGTCAACTAATGAAAAACTGTTTTTT. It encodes CASSFIGSTNEKLFF.